These 6 T cell receptor beta chains were sequenced from one sample in a study of CD4 T cells in relation to SARS-CoV-2 and coronaviruses. Sequencing used immunoSEQ multiplex PCR; TCRdb keeps in-frame clones, though not all of them. The sample carries approximately 50,000 clones, roughly nine tenths recorded once. Sequenced input: naive CD4+ T cells from PBMCs. Subset here: naive CD4+ T cells isolated by negative enrichment. The receptor source for this set is an adult with COVID-19.

This chain links TRBV11-2 with TRBJ2-3, with 16 nucleotides matching TRBD2. The CDR3 length is 18 residues. CDR1 and CDR2 (germline): SGHAT, FQNNGV. Trimming cost V 1 base and J 4 bases; bases outside gene matches: 5. The CDR3 is CASSLAGLAGGIPDTQYF. As DNA, the CDR3 is TGTGCCAGCAGCTTAGCGGGACTAGCGGGAGGGATCCCAGATACGCAGTATTTT.

The CDR3, as DNA: TGCGCCAGCAGGTCCACAGGGGTTTCCTACAATGAGCAGTTCTTC. Its protein is CASRSTGVSYNEQFF. V usage is TRBV5-1 and J usage is TRBJ2-1, with 7 positions matching TRBD1. The CDR3 covers 15 residues. V shed 5 bases, J shed 1 base, and the junction held 6 bases outside the gene matches. The germline V gene encodes CDR1 SGHRS and CDR2 YFSETQ.

This chain links TRBV3-1 (or the pseudogene TRBV3-2) with TRBJ2-5, with D tentatively TRBD1 (7 bases). Trimming removed 2 bases at V and 1 base at J, with 17 bases between. The CDR3 totals 17 residues. Germline V lookup: CDR1 LGHDT, CDR2 YNNKEL (reference sequence). CDR3 sequence: CASSQTHRGDSQETQYF. The CDR3 region has the DNA TGTGCCAGCAGCCAAACCCATCGCGGGGACAGCCAAGAGACCCAGTACTTC.

This chain uses TRBV4-3 with TRBJ2-2; the D is unclear. The germline gives CDR1 LGHNA, CDR2 YSLEER. Between the trimmed V and J ends, which lost 4 bases and 3 bases, there was a span of 15 bases. There are 16 residues in the CDR3. CDR3 nucleotide sequence: TGCGCCAGCAGCCCCAGCCCCCGAGTGGACACCGGGGAGCTGTTTTTT. It yields the protein CASSPSPRVDTGELFF.

The V call is TRBV24-1, the J call TRBJ2-7, with 8 bases fitting TRBD2. The CDR3 runs 16 residues. Trimming cost V 5 bases and J 4 bases; bases outside gene matches: 12. Germline values: CDR1 KGHDR, CDR2 SFDVKD. The CDR3 coding sequence is TGTGCCACCAGTGCACTGGAAGCGGGGGATGGTTACGAGCAGTACTTC. It yields the protein CATSALEAGDGYEQYF.

The chain is built from TRBV28 and TRBJ2-1, with TRBD2 identical over 14 bases. The J segment lost 9 bases and the V segment lost 6 bases, leaving 7 bases of the junction unmatched. Per the germline V gene, CDR1 is MDHEN and CDR2 is SYDVKM. This CDR3 is 15 amino acids long. The CDR3 DNA reads as TGTGCCAGCAGACGACTAGCGGGAGGGCCAGGTGAGCAGTTCTTC. This sequence encodes CASRRLAGGPGEQFF.